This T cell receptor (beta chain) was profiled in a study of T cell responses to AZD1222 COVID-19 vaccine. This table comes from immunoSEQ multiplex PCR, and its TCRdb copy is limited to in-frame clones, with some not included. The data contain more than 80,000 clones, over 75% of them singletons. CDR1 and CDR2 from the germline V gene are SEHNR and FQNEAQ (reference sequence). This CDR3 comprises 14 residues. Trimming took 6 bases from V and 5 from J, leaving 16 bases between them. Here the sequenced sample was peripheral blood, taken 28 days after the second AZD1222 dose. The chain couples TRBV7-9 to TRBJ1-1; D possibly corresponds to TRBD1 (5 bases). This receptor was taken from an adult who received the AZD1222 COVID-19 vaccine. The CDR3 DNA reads TGTGCCAGCAGTCTTGGCCGGCGGGGGACTGAAGCTTTCTTT. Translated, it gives CASSLGRRGTEAFF.